Sequencing of this TCR beta chain was carried out in a study of blood T cells in healthy people across ages. For the study at large: The capture of about one barcoded beta molecule per two T cells was achieved by template switching.

There are 14 residues in the CDR3. V trimming: 1 base; J trimming: 11 bases; junction bases outside the gene matches: 10. Germline V CDR1 and CDR2: SGHVS, FQNEAQ. Using a J-beta primer mix together with a sample-barcoded 5' primer, a second PCR was run for about 6 to 12 cycles. From the 5' RACE reads, TCRdb called clonotypes with MiXCR, one entry per CDR3 protein. The data contain 600,000 to 650,000 distinct CDR3 sequences, under 65% of them seen just once; the ten biggest clones take up roughly 34%. Each sample had at least 6 million PBMCs isolated. The J gene is TRBJ2-7, the V gene TRBV7-8; 8 bases are a match to TRBD2. This TCR was sampled from a man aged 55 to 69 in good health. The specimen was blood. The CDR3 spells CASSLGLGGTREYF. In DNA, the CDR3 is TGTGCCAGCAGCTTAGGTCTTGGAGGGACTAGGGAGTACTTC.